This T cell receptor beta chain was recorded in a study of spatial heterogeneity in lung cancer. Per germline, CDR1 LGHDT and CDR2 YNNKEL (reference sequence). The CDR3 sequence is 17 residues long. V lost 0 bases to trimming and J lost 4 bases; unmatched junction nucleotides: 9. The time point is: blood at routine non-recurrence follow-up after resection. No cells were sorted before sequencing. The whole RNA sequenced was extracted from tumor, nontumor lung or frozen PBMC. This clonotype was seen many times. TCRdb ran MiXCR on the 5' RACE reads and lists one entry per CDR3 protein. This table has over 35,000 distinct CDR3 sequences, roughly a tenth appearing once.

The chain employs TRBV3-1 and TRBJ2-1, with 7 bases fitting TRBD1. This TCR was sampled from a female donor with early-stage non-small cell lung cancer. The material sequenced was PBMCs, taken at follow-up. CDR3 loop: CASSQDTFPGQYNEQFF. As DNA, the CDR3 is TGTGCCAGCAGCCAAGATACCTTCCCGGGACAGTACAATGAGCAGTTCTTC.